A selection of T cell receptor beta chains follows, all from one sample in a study of T cell repertoires in cytomegalovirus infection. TCRdb itself ran the reads through MiXCR, one entry per CDR3 protein. The sample consists of over 85,000 distinct CDR3 sequences, 15% to 20% of them appearing once. What was sequenced was PBMCs. Receptors originate from a human donor in good health (CMV status not recorded). Some clones in this sample may be carry-over from other donors' samples. Both conserved end residues are part of each CDR3. Fields, in order: V gene, CDR3 protein.

>TRBV7-2
CASSLALNNEQFF
>TRBV7-2
CASSRTGQHTEAFF
>TRBV19
CASSINIYTGELFF
>TRBV7-2
CASRATVGRLHPNTEAFF
>TRBV5-6
CASSLDRAYYNEQFF
>TRBV9
CASSPGANMNTEAFF
>TRBV10-3
CAISERQGPGANVLTF
>TRBV6-2/TRBV6-3
CASILPGLAVAGELFF
>TRBV6-1
CASTEGNQPQHF
>TRBV7-7
CASSPQRGGTGELFF
>TRBV29-1
CSVGTGKNTEAFF
>TRBV6-2/TRBV6-3
CASSYPPLGIYEQYF
>TRBV6-5
CASSYLRGQGGNEQFF
>TRBV7-2
CASSAGTGVTNYGYTF
>TRBV6-5
CASAKGGNYGYTF